One sample yielded the 6 T cell receptor beta chains listed below, sequenced in a study of identical twins. Each CDR3 protein is one row after TCRdb ran MiXCR on the 5' RACE reads. The repertoire has 1.5 million to 2 million distinct CDR3 sequences, about 30% of them found once; the top ten carry under 0.35%. The sample consisted of cord blood. Receptors originate from a newborn girl in good health.

This clonotype was picked up a small number of times. J is TRBJ2-1 and V is TRBV5-1; TRBD2 matches at 14 bases. The CDR3 is 16 residues long. Germline trimming cut 4 bases from V and 6 bases from J; bases unmatched to any gene: 6. Per the germline V gene, CDR1 is SGHRS and CDR2 is YFSETQ. The DNA of the CDR3 is TGCGCCAGCAGCGAACGACTAGCGGGAGGGCGCAATGAGCAGTTCTTC. Translated: CASSERLAGGRNEQFF.

The V gene is TRBV2, the J gene TRBJ2-3, with 10 positions matching TRBD1. Looked up from germline, CDR1 is SNHLY and CDR2 is FYNNEI. The CDR3 spans 18 residues. The V and J ends lost 2 bases and 1 base, in that order; junction bases with no gene match: 9. For the CDR3, the DNA is TGTGCCAGCAGTGAAAACCTACGACAGGGGGCGCGCACAGATACGCAGTATTTT. This codes for CASSENLRQGARTDTQYF.

This clonotype was observed at least ten times. The chain combines TRBV5-1 with TRBJ2-3; 10 positions match TRBD2. The CDR3 runs to 16 residues. V shed 0 bases and J 0 bases; nucleotides not matched to a gene: 1. Germline lookup yields CDR1 SGHRS and CDR2 YFSETQ. CDR3 sequence (DNA): TGCGCCAGCAGCTTGGCTAGCGGGAGCAGCACAGATACGCAGTATTTT. Encoded protein: CASSLASGSSTDTQYF.

This chain joins TRBV28 and TRBJ2-7; TRBD2 matches 7 bases. The V gene end was trimmed by 7 bases and the J gene end by 0 bases; junction bases not matched to a gene: 6. Germline loops: CDR1 MDHEN, CDR2 SYDVKM. CDR3 length equals 14 residues. For the CDR3, the DNA is TGTGCCAGCACGGAAGCGGGATCCTCCTACGAGCAGTACTTC. Translated: CASTEAGSSYEQYF. The complete variable domain, with remaining parts taken from reference TRBV28 and TRBJ2-7, reads DVKVTQSSRYLVKRTGEKVFLECVQDMDHENMFWYRQDPGLGLRLIYFSYDVKMKEKGDIPEGYSVSREKKERFSLILESASTNQTSMYLCASTEAGSSYEQYFGPGTRLTVT.

The sample holds many counts of this clonotype. The J gene is TRBJ2-4, the V gene TRBV20-1; D is tentatively TRBD1 or TRBD2 (5 bases each). This CDR3 has 12 residues. V lost 6 bases, J lost 8 bases, and 14 bases lay in between. From germline, CDR1 is DFQATT and CDR2 SNEGSKA (reference sequence). The CDR3 DNA follows: TGCAGTGCAGGGACCTCGATGGACATTCAGTACTTC. Protein sequence: CSAGTSMDIQYF.

The chain has TRBV2 and TRBJ2-2, with D maybe TRBD2 (6 bases). Trimming took off 7 bases at V and 6 bases at J, with 18 bases between the two ends. This CDR3 is built from 15 residues. Germline CDR1 and CDR2: SNHLY and FYNNEI. The CDR3 reads CASKSWEVPSGELFF. In nucleotides, the CDR3 is TGTGCCAGCAAGTCGTGGGAGGTTCCGTCCGGGGAGCTGTTTTTT.